A selection of T cell receptor beta chains follows, all from one sample in a study of blood T cell repertoires in COVID-19. The table came from immunoSEQ multiplex PCR; TCRdb's copy has only in-frame clones and leaves some out. The sample has roughly 280,000 clones, roughly 87% seen once. The sample consisted of peripheral blood. These receptors all stem from a woman aged 45-65 years who had recovered from COVID-19. CDR3s include the opening cysteine and the closing phenylalanine or tryptophan. The order of the fields is J gene, D gene, V gene, clone size, CDR3 DNA, CDR3 protein. A D gene is named only where the DNA matches it firmly. Clone size is shown for a subset of rows, as once, few, many or a class of expanded clone.

>TRBJ1-5|NA|TRBV19|NA
TGTGCCAGTAGAGGTGGCTTCGGGCAGCCCCAGCATTTT
CASRGGFGQPQHF
>TRBJ2-3|NA|TRBV6-5|NA
TGTGCCAGCAGTTACTCATTGTCTAGAACCACAGATACGCAGTATTTT
CASSYSLSRTTDTQYF
>TRBJ2-2|TRBD2|TRBV2|NA
TGTGCCAGCAGTGAAGGGACTAGCGGGAGTGGAAACACCGGGGAGCTGTTTTTT
CASSEGTSGSGNTGELFF
>TRBJ2-7|NA|TRBV5-1|NA
TGCGCCAGCAGCTACGGGTTCGCCTACGAGCAGTACTTC
CASSYGFAYEQYF
>TRBJ2-4|NA|TRBV28|once
TGTGCCAGCAGCCTCCCGGGTACAGCCAAAAACATTCAGTACTTC
CASSLPGTAKNIQYF
>TRBJ2-1|TRBD2|TRBV5-5|few
TGTGCCAGCAGCTTGTATCAGCGGGGCCACAATGAGCAGTTCTTC
CASSLYQRGHNEQFF
>TRBJ1-1|NA|TRBV2|few
TGTGCCAGCAGTAGAGGGGGGAACACTGAAGCTTTCTTT
CASSRGGNTEAFF
>TRBJ2-7|NA|TRBV5-1|NA
TGCGCCAGCAGCTTGGTCCAGGCTTCCTACGAGCAGTACTTC
CASSLVQASYEQYF
>TRBJ2-7|TRBD1|TRBV5-1|NA
TGCGCCAGCAGCTCCCCGCCGGGACAGGGATCCTACGAGCAGTACTTC
CASSSPPGQGSYEQYF
>TRBJ2-2|NA|TRBV5-4|NA
TGTGCCAGCAGCGGGGGGGCTGGGAACCCAACCGGGGAGCTGTTTTTT
CASSGGAGNPTGELFF
>TRBJ2-1|TRBD2|TRBV27|NA
TGTGCCAGCAGGATTGGGCTAGCGGGAGGCCATGAGCAGTTCTTC
CASRIGLAGGHEQFF
>TRBJ2-1|TRBD2|TRBV4-3|NA
TGCGCCAGCAGCCAATCCCACCCCCCGGGACTAGCGGGATACAATGAGCAGTTCTTC
CASSQSHPPGLAGYNEQFF
>TRBJ1-1|TRBD1|TRBV5-6|NA
TGTGCCAGCAGCTCGATCCCGGGACAGAAGAACACTGAAGCTTTCTTT
CASSSIPGQKNTEAFF
>TRBJ2-7|TRBD2|TRBV9|few
TGTGCCAGCAGCGTAGGGCCTAGCGGGGAGTCCTACGAGCAGTACTTC
CASSVGPSGESYEQYF
>TRBJ2-1|NA|TRBV4-2|NA
TGTGCCAGCAGCCAAGATGGGAGCTCTCTGAATGAGCAGTTCTTC
CASSQDGSSLNEQFF
>TRBJ2-7|TRBD2|TRBV27|NA
TGTGCCAGCAGTCCCCGACTAGCGGGAGTGATCGGCGAGCAGTACTTC
CASSPRLAGVIGEQYF
>TRBJ1-2|TRBD1|TRBV27|NA
TGTGCCAGCAGTGAGGGACAGGTCGGGACTAACTATGGCTACACCTTC
CASSEGQVGTNYGYTF
>TRBJ2-4|NA|TRBV7-2|NA
TGTGCCAGCAGCTTATCCGGACTTTCAAAGTACTTC
CASSLSGLSKYF
>TRBJ2-7|TRBD2|TRBV14|NA
TGTGCCAGTTCCGGGACTAGCGGCAGAGGGCCATACGAGCAGTACTTC
CASSGTSGRGPYEQYF
>TRBJ1-1|TRBD1|TRBV19|NA
TGTGCCATCCAGGGGGCCACTGAAGCTTTCTTT
CAIQGATEAFF
>TRBJ1-3|NA|TRBV6-2/TRBV6-3|many
TGTGCCAGCAGTCGTGGGGCGCCTGGAAACACCATATATTTT
CASSRGAPGNTIYF
>TRBJ1-2|NA|TRBV28|NA
TGTGCCAGCAGTTTAGGAGGGACGTGGAGCTCGGGTGGCTACACCTTC
CASSLGGTWSSGGYTF
>TRBJ1-5|NA|TRBV3-1/TRBV3-2|NA
TGTGCCAGCAGCCAGGGAGGTAATAGCAATCAGCCCCAGCATTTT
CASSQGGNSNQPQHF
>TRBJ2-3|NA|TRBV7-2|NA
TGTGCCAGCAGCGTAGTAGGGGCCGATACGCAGTATTTT
CASSVVGADTQYF
>TRBJ2-2|NA|TRBV4-2|once
TGTGCCAGCAGCCAAGAGGCCAGATACCCCACCGGGGAGCTGTTTTTT
CASSQEARYPTGELFF
>TRBJ1-4|NA|TRBV30|NA
TGTGCCTGGGGAAAGACAGGCTTGAATGAAAAACTGTTTTTT
CAWGKTGLNEKLFF
>TRBJ2-5|TRBD2|TRBV5-1|NA
TGCGCCAGCAGCTGGACGGGGGGAAGGTCTGAGACCCAGTACTTC
CASSWTGGRSETQYF
>TRBJ1-3|TRBD1|TRBV6-2/TRBV6-3|few
TGTGCCAGCAGTTACAACAGGGGAGGATCGGACACCATATATTTT
CASSYNRGGSDTIYF
>TRBJ1-1|NA|TRBV3-1/TRBV3-2|NA
TGTGCCAGCAGCCAATATTCCCGTCCGAACACTGAAGCTTTCTTT
CASSQYSRPNTEAFF
>TRBJ2-7|NA|TRBV12-5|NA
TGTGCTAGTGGTTTGGTAGTTTACGGGCAGTACTTC
CASGLVVYGQYF
>TRBJ1-3|NA|TRBV7-2|few
TGTGCCAGCAGCTTAGGAGGGGGCTCTGGAAACACCATATATTTT
CASSLGGGSGNTIYF
>TRBJ1-1|TRBD1|TRBV5-1|NA
TGCGCCAGCAGCCATAACAGGGGGACTGAAGCTTTCTTT
CASSHNRGTEAFF
>TRBJ2-1|NA|TRBV21-1|NA
TGTGCCAGCAGCAAAGGTACGGCAGGGGGCTACAATGAGCAGTTCTTC
CASSKGTAGGYNEQFF
>TRBJ1-5|TRBD1|TRBV11-2|NA
TGTGCCAGCAGCATGACAGGGGACCTTCGGAGGGGTCAGCCCCAGCATTTT
CASSMTGDLRRGQPQHF
>TRBJ2-7|NA|TRBV11-2|NA
TGTGCCAGCAGCCCCCCGTTCGGGGGCGAGCAGTACTTC
CASSPPFGGEQYF
>TRBJ1-1|NA|TRBV6-5|NA
TGTGCCAGCAGGCGGTGGATAGGGGCCGACACTGAAGCTTTCTTT
CASRRWIGADTEAFF
>TRBJ1-1|NA|TRBV25-1|NA
TGTGCCAGCACCTCCGGGGGAGGGAACACTGAAGCTTTCTTT
CASTSGGGNTEAFF
>TRBJ2-7|NA|TRBV5-3|NA
TGTGCCAGAAGCTTCTTACGGGGGGCTAACGAGCAGTACTTC
CARSFLRGANEQYF
>TRBJ2-1|NA|TRBV10-2|many
TGCGCCACCCAACCAAATAGGGGGATCTCCTACAATGAGCAGTTCTTC
CATQPNRGISYNEQFF
>TRBJ2-5|TRBD2|TRBV9|NA
TGTGCCAGCAGCCAGGGGACTAGCGGGGGGGCAGCCGGGGAGACCCAGTACTTC
CASSQGTSGGAAGETQYF
>TRBJ2-7|TRBD1|TRBV5-4|NA
TGTGCCAGCAGAGAACAGGGGCGGGACGAGCAGTACTTC
CASREQGRDEQYF
>TRBJ2-3|TRBD2|TRBV28|NA
TGTGCCAGCAGAAGCTTTTGGACTAGCGGCACAGATACGCAGTATTTT
CASRSFWTSGTDTQYF
>TRBJ1-5|NA|TRBV19|NA
TGTGCCAGTAGTAGAATGGCAGGTCTTCAGCCCCAGCATTTT
CASSRMAGLQPQHF
>TRBJ1-1|NA|TRBV7-2|NA
TGTGCCAGCAGCTTACGGGGGGCGCTCACTGAAGCTTTCTTT
CASSLRGALTEAFF
>TRBJ1-1|NA|TRBV30|NA
TGTGCCTGGAGTGCCCGACCGGGTGAAGCTTTCTTT
CAWSARPGEAFF
>TRBJ2-7|NA|TRBV10-3|NA
TGTGCCATCAGGGCACGGGATAACGAGCAGTACTTC
CAIRARDNEQYF
>TRBJ2-3|NA|TRBV5-1|NA
TGCGCCAGCAGCTTGGTGGGCCCAGATACGCAGTATTTT
CASSLVGPDTQYF
>TRBJ1-1|NA|TRBV21-1|NA
TGTGCCAGCACCTCGGGGGAAGCTTTCTTT
CASTSGEAFF
>TRBJ1-1|NA|TRBV25-1|NA
TGTGCCAGCAGTACTTACAGGAACACTGAAGCTTTCTTT
CASSTYRNTEAFF
>TRBJ2-3|TRBD2|TRBV3-1/TRBV3-2|NA
TGTGCCAGCAGCCAAGATTTGGTACGACTAGCGGGAGGGGATACGCAGTATTTT
CASSQDLVRLAGGDTQYF
>TRBJ1-1|NA|TRBV5-4|NA
TGTGCCAGCAGAAGTCAGGGTATCAACACTGAAGCTTTCTTT
CASRSQGINTEAFF
>TRBJ2-5|TRBD2|TRBV19|NA
TGTGCCAGTAGTATAGATCAGGGGACTAGCAGGGAGACCCAGTACTTC
CASSIDQGTSRETQYF
>TRBJ2-7|NA|TRBV5-1|NA
TGCGCCAGCAGCTTGAATTACGGGTTTTACGAGCAGTACTTC
CASSLNYGFYEQYF
>TRBJ1-5|TRBD1|TRBV27|NA
TGTGCCAGCAGTTTTTCGGGACAGGGAAATCAGCCCCAGCATTTT
CASSFSGQGNQPQHF
>TRBJ2-3|TRBD2|TRBV6-4|NA
TGTGCCAGCAGTGGTTTAGCGGGACAAGATACGCAGTATTTT
CASSGLAGQDTQYF